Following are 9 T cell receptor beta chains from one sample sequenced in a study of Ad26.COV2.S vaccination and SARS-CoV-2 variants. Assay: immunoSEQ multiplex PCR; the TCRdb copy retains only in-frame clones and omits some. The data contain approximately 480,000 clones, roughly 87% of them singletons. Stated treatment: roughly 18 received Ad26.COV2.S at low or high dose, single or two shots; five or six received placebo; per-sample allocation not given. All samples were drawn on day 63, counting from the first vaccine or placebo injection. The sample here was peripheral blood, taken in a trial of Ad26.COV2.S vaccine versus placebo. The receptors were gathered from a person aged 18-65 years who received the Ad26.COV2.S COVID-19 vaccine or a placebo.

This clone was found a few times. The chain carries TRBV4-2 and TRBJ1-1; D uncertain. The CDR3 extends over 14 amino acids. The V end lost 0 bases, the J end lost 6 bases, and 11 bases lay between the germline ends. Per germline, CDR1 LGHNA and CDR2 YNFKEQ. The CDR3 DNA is TGTGCCAGCAGCCAAGATCTGGAGGTCTCTGAAGCTTTCTTT. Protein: CASSQDLEVSEAFF.

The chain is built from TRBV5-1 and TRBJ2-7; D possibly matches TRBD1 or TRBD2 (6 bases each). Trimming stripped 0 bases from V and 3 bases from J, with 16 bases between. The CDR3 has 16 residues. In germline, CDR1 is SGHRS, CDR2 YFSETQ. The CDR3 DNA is TGCGCCAGCAGCTTGGTCCCCCTAGGGGGGAGCTACGAGCAGTACTTC. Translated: CASSLVPLGGSYEQYF.

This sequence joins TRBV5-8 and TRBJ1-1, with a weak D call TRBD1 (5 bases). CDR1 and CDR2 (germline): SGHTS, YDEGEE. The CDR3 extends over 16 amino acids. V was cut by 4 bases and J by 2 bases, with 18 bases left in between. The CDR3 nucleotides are TGTGCCAGCAGCCCCCCCATCAGGGTCGATAACACTGAAGCTTTCTTT. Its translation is CASSPPIRVDNTEAFF.

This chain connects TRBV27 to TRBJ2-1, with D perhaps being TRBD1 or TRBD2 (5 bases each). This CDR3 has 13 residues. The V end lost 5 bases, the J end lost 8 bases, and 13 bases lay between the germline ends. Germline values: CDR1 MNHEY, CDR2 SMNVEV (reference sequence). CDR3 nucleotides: TGTGCCAGCAGTCCCCCAGGGCGGGATGAGCAGTTCTTC. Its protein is CASSPPGRDEQFF.

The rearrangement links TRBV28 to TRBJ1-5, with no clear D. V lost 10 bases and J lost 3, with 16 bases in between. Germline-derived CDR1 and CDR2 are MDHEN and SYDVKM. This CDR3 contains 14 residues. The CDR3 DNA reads TGTGCCACCTTCCACGAGTCGGCCAATCAGCCCCAGCATTTT. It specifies CATFHESANQPQHF. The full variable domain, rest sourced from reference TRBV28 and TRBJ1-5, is DVKVTQSSRYLVKRTGEKVFLECVQDMDHENMFWYRQDPGLGLRLIYFSYDVKMKEKGDIPEGYSVSREKKERFSLILESASTNQTSMYLCATFHESANQPQHFGDGTRLSIL.

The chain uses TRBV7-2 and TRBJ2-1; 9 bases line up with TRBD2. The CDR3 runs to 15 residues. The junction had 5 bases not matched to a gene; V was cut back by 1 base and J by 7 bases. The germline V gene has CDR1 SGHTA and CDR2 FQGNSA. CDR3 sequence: CASSLEAGGWNEQFF. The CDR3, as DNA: TGTGCCAGCAGCTTAGAAGCGGGAGGTTGGAATGAGCAGTTCTTC.

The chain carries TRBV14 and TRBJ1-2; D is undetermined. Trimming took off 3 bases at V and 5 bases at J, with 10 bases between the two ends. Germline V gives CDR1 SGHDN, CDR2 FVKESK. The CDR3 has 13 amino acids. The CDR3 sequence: CASSHELKYGYTF. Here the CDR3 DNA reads TGTGCCAGCAGCCATGAACTGAAATATGGCTACACCTTC.

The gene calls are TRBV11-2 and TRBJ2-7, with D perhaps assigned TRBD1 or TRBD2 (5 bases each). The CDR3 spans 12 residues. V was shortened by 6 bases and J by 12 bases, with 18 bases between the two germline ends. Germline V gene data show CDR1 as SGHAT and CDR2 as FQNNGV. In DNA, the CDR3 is TGTGCCAGCAGAAATAGTGGGGACCCATGGTACTTC. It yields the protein CASRNSGDPWYF. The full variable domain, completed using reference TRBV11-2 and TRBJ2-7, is EAGVAQSPRYKIIEKRQSVAFWCNPISGHATLYWYQQILGQGPKLLIQFQNNGVVDDSQLPKDRFSAERLKGVDSTLKIQPAKLEDSAVYLCASRNSGDPWYFGPGTRLTVT.

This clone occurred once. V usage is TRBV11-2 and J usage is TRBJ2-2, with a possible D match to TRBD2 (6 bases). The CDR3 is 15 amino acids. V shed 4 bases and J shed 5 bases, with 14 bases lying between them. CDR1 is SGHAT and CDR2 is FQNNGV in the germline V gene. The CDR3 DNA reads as TGTGCCAGCAGCTGGCGAGGGGCGGGGACCGGGGAGCTGTTTTTT. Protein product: CASSWRGAGTGELFF.